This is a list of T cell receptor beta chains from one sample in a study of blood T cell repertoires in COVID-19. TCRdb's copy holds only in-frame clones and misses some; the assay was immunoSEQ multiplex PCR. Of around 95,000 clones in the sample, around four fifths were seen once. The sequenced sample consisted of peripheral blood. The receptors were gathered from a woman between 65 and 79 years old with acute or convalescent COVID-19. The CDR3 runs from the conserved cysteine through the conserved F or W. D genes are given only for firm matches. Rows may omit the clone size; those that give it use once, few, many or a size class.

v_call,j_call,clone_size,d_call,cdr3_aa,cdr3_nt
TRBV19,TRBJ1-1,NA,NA,CATQPMPGRKVNTEAFF,TGTGCCACTCAACCAATGCCGGGTAGAAAGGTGAACACTGAAGCTTTCTTT
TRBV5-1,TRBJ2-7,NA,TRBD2,CASSLVMSGVAYEQYF,TGCGCCAGCAGCCTCGTCATGAGCGGGGTTGCCTACGAGCAGTACTTC
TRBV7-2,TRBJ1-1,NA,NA,CASTTIRGALGTEAFF,TGTGCCAGCACCACGATTAGAGGCGCGCTCGGAACTGAAGCTTTCTTT
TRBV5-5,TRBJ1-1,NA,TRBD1,CASSLEAGRGAEAFF,TGTGCCAGCAGCTTGGAAGCGGGCAGGGGGGCCGAAGCTTTCTTT
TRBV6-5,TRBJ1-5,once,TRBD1,CASSSGQGGNQPQHF,TGTGCCAGCAGTTCTGGACAGGGTGGCAATCAGCCCCAGCATTTT
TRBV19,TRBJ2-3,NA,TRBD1,CASSPTGDADTQYF,TGTGCCAGTAGTCCTACAGGGGATGCAGATACGCAGTATTTT
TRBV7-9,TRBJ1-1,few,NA,CASSPHEVDTNTEAFF,TGTGCCAGCAGCCCACACGAAGTCGACACAAACACTGAAGCTTTCTTT
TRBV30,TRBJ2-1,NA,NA,CAWSRRPENEQFF,TGTGCCTGGAGTAGGAGACCAGAAAATGAGCAGTTCTTC
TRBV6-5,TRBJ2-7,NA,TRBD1,CASSLSGTGNYEQYF,TGTGCCAGCAGTTTATCCGGGACAGGGAACTACGAGCAGTACTTC
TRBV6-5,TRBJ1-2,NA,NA,CASSYPRGQNYGYTF,TGTGCCAGCAGTTACCCCAGGGGCCAAAACTATGGCTACACCTTC
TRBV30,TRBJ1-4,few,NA,CAWSSQGEKLFF,TGTGCCTGGTCATCGCAGGGGGAAAAACTGTTTTTT
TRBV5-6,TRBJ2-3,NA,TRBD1,CASSFGTGGSTDTQYF,TGTGCCAGCAGCTTTGGGACAGGGGGAAGCACAGATACGCAGTATTTT
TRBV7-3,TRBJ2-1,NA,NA,CASSLRGGVSYNEQFF,TGTGCCAGCAGCCTCCGAGGGGGGGTGTCCTACAATGAGCAGTTCTTC
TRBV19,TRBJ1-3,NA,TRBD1,CASSFGQGLSGNTIYF,TGTGCCAGTTCCTTCGGACAGGGCCTCTCTGGAAACACCATATATTTT
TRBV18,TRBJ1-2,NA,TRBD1,CASAGTAYGYTF,TGTGCCAGCGCCGGGACAGCTTATGGCTACACCTTC
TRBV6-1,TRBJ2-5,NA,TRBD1,CASSEETGGAVQETQYF,TGTGCCAGCAGTGAAGAGACAGGGGGCGCGGTGCAAGAGACCCAGTACTTC
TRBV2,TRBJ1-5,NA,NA,CATSGGDRAFSNQPQHF,TGTGCCACTTCAGGCGGAGACAGAGCTTTTAGCAATCAGCCCCAGCATTTT